The 14 T cell receptor beta chains listed next were all sequenced from one sample in a study of early T cells in non-severe SARS-CoV-2 infection (dated by TCRdb to 2020 to 2022). Library preparation used 5' RACE. Data came from a NextSeq 500. In TCRdb, the public reads were trimmed at Q25 with fastp and aligned with MiXCR, with productive beta chains retained. Each record represents a unique CDR3 protein, reported with the most common genes and DNA among its rows. Within this sample are about 27,000 distinct CDR3 sequences, with roughly 4.5% of them counted one time only. Of the sample, over 9.5% falls within the top ten clones. Sequenced material: whole blood. The receptors were gathered from an adult who was a healthcare worker with PCR-confirmed SARS-CoV-2 infection or an uninfected control (not recorded which).

This clonotype was recorded many times. The V gene is TRBV5-1, the J gene TRBJ2-1; 8 nucleotides match TRBD2. Per germline, CDR1 SGHRS and CDR2 YFSETQ. The CDR3 length is 14 residues. Germline trimming cut 0 bases from V and 8 bases from J; bases unmatched to any gene: 4. The CDR3 DNA reads TGCGCCAGCAGCTTGGCCGGGACTAGTTATGAGCAGTTCTTC. Protein: CASSLAGTSYEQFF.

This clonotype was counted many times. The rearrangement links TRBV29-1 to TRBJ2-1, with 12 bases aligning to TRBD2. Germline assignment: CDR1 SQVTM and CDR2 ANQGSEA. The CDR3 runs 16 residues. After removal of 4 bases from V and 5 bases from J, the junction contained 9 bases not matched to a gene. CDR3 DNA sequence: TGCAGCGTTGTGTTGGACCGACTAGCGGGGGACAATGAGCAGTTCTTC. This sequence encodes CSVVLDRLAGDNEQFF.

This clonotype was observed many times. The gene calls are TRBV6-6 and TRBJ2-7; TRBD1 aligns across 9 bases. The CDR3 spans 14 residues. The germline V gene encodes CDR1 MNHNY and CDR2 SVGAGI (reference sequence). V was pared by 6 bases and J by 3 bases, with 6 bases of the junction left unmatched. The CDR3: CASSRGQGGYEQYF. CDR3 DNA sequence: TGTGCCAGCAGCCGGGGACAGGGTGGCTACGAGCAGTACTTC.

This clonotype was found many times. The genes are TRBV18 and TRBJ2-7; D assignment may be TRBD1 or TRBD2 (5 bases each). Germline CDR1 and CDR2: KGHSH and LQKENI. The V end lost 2 bases, the J end lost 2 bases, and 10 bases lay between the germline ends. This CDR3 has 14 residues. In nucleotides, the CDR3 is TGTGCCAGCTCACCAAGGGGAGCCACCTACGAGCAGTACTTC. Residues: CASSPRGATYEQYF.

This clonotype occurred many times. The rearrangement uses TRBV9 and TRBJ2-3; D ambiguous. The CDR3 has 13 amino acids. V was trimmed by 4 bases and J by 3 bases, leaving 9 bases between them. The germline gives CDR1 SGDLS, CDR2 YYNGEE. CDR3 amino acids: CASSITWTDTQYF. The CDR3 DNA follows: TGTGCCAGCAGCATAACGTGGACAGATACGCAGTATTTT.

This clonotype showed up many times. The rearrangement joins TRBV20-1 to TRBJ2-4; possible D gene TRBD1, 5 bases. In germline, CDR1 is DFQATT, CDR2 SNEGSKA (reference sequence). Trimming left V 5 bases short and J 0 bases short, with 11 bases between. The CDR3 runs to 14 residues. The CDR3 coding sequence is TGCAGTGCTCCGGGCAGGGTAGCCAAAAACATTCAGTACTTC. This translates into CSAPGRVAKNIQYF.

The rearrangement uses TRBV5-1 and TRBJ2-6, with no clear D. The CDR3 is made up of 16 amino acids. V shed 0 bases and J shed 0 bases, with 7 bases lying between them. CDR1 SGHRS and CDR2 YFSETQ come from the germline V gene. The chain's CDR3 is CASSLEVGSGANVLTF. The CDR3 nucleotides are TGCGCCAGCAGCTTGGAAGTGGGCTCTGGGGCCAACGTCCTGACTTTC. The full variable domain, with the rest looked up from reference TRBV5-1 and TRBJ2-6, is KAGVTQTPRYLIKTRGQQVTLSCSPISGHRSVSWYQQTPGQGLQFLFEYFSETQRNKGNFPGRFSGRQFSNSRSEMNVSTLELGDSALYLCASSLEVGSGANVLTFGAGSRLTVL.

The sample holds a few counts of this clonotype. The V and J genes are TRBV7-4 and TRBJ1-3, with D maybe TRBD1 (5 bases). Trimming pared 1 base from V and 8 bases from J, leaving 18 bases between. This CDR3 has 16 residues. CDR1 is SGHVT and CDR2 is SQSDAQ in the germline V gene. DNA for the CDR3: TGTGCCAGCAGCTTAGTCGTTGGGACCCCCAGGGACACCATATATTTT. Encoded protein: CASSLVVGTPRDTIYF.

This clonotype was counted many times. The chain links TRBV11-3 to TRBJ2-1; 9 nucleotides match TRBD1. J gave up 6 bases and V 5 bases, and 5 bases lay outside the gene matches. This CDR3 spans 14 amino acids. In germline, CDR1 is SGHNT, CDR2 YENEEA. The DNA for the CDR3 is TGTGCCAGCAGCCCGGGACAGGGAAGCAATGAGCAGTTCTTC. This sequence encodes CASSPGQGSNEQFF.

This clonotype was recorded many times. V is TRBV5-6 and J is TRBJ2-1; no clear D. CDR1 and CDR2 (germline): SGHDT, YYEEEE. This CDR3 has 15 residues. With 4 bases removed from V and 2 bases from J, the gap between germline ends came to 13 bases. The CDR3 coding sequence is TGTGCCAGCAGCCCCACCGGGCTCGCCTACAATGAGCAGTTCTTC. Translating gives CASSPTGLAYNEQFF.

This clonotype was detected many times. V and J are TRBV3-1 and TRBJ2-5; 10 bases map to TRBD2. Germline V gene sequence: CDR1 LGHDT, CDR2 YNNKEL (reference sequence). This CDR3 is built from 15 residues. The J segment lost 4 bases and the V segment lost 4 bases, leaving 6 bases of the junction unmatched. DNA for the CDR3: TGTGCCAGCAGCCCGGAAGCGGGAGGGCCAGAGACCCAGTACTTC. This sequence encodes CASSPEAGGPETQYF.

This clonotype was counted once. The chain carries TRBV5-4 and TRBJ2-5; 7 nucleotides agree with TRBD1. This CDR3 has 15 residues. The V gene end was trimmed by 4 bases and the J gene end by 0 bases; junction bases not matched to a gene: 6. CDR1 is SGHNT and CDR2 is YYREEE in the germline V gene (reference sequence). CDR3 loop: CASSRITGDQETQYF. CDR3 nucleotides: TGTGCCAGCAGCCGAATCACAGGGGACCAAGAGACCCAGTACTTC.

This clonotype was seen only a few times. J is TRBJ2-1 and V is TRBV7-6, with 7 bases that match TRBD1. This CDR3 is 15 amino acids long. J lost 8 bases, V lost 2 bases, and 9 bases had no gene match. Germline values: CDR1 SGHVS, CDR2 FNYEAQ. In DNA form, the CDR3 reads TGTGCCAGCAGCTTATCAGGGGGATTTCTCGATGAGCAGTTCTTC. This sequence encodes CASSLSGGFLDEQFF.

This clonotype was seen ten or more times. This rearrangement joins TRBV20-1 to TRBJ2-4; TRBD1 agrees at 7 bases. Germline-derived CDR1 and CDR2 are DFQATT and SNEGSKA (reference sequence). The CDR3 contains 12 residues. The J segment lost 6 bases and the V segment lost 7 bases, leaving 6 bases of the junction unmatched. For the CDR3, the DNA is TGCAGTGTCCCGACAGGGACAAACATTCAGTACTTC. Translation gives CSVPTGTNIQYF.